In this sample, the clone carrying this T cell receptor beta chain turned up a few times. The method was immunoSEQ multiplex PCR; TCRdb's version includes in-frame clones alone and lacks a portion of them. The table records about 430,000 clones, approximately 88% of them present only once. This specimen belongs to a study of blood T cell repertoires in COVID-19. Trimming shortened V by 5 bases and J by 4 bases, and 14 bases separated the two germline ends. Per germline, CDR1 LNHDA and CDR2 SQIVND (reference sequence). The CDR3 runs 14 residues. The source of this sequence is a woman aged 30 to 39 with acute COVID-19. Sequencing was performed on PBMCs or T cells enriched from blood (not recorded which). V is TRBV19 and J is TRBJ1-1; D is ambiguous. The CDR3 DNA follows: TGTGCCAGTAGTCTGGGAGGGATCTCCACTGAAGCTTTCTTT. It encodes CASSLGGISTEAFF.